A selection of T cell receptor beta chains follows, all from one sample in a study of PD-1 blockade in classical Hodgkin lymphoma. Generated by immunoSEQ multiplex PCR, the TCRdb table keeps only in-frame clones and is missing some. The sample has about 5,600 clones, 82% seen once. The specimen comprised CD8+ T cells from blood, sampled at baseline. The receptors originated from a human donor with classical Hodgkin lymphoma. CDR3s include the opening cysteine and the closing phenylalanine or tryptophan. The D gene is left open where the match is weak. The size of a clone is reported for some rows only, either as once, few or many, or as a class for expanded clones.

CDR3: CSVVGQGYEQYF
DNA: TGCAGCGTTGTAGGACAGGGCTACGAGCAGTACTTC
size: -
D: TRBD1
J: TRBJ2-7
V: TRBV29-1

CDR3: CASSIDREGYQPQHF
DNA: TGTGCCAGTAGTATAGATCGCGAAGGATATCAGCCCCAGCATTTT
size: -
D: -
J: TRBJ1-5
V: TRBV19

CDR3: CASRTGLNYEQYF
DNA: TGTGCCAGCAGGACGGGCCTTAACTACGAGCAGTACTTC
size: once
D: -
J: TRBJ2-7
V: TRBV6-5

CDR3: CASSFGQDNEQFF
DNA: TGTGCCAGCAGTTTCGGACAGGACAATGAGCAGTTCTTC
size: -
D: TRBD1
J: TRBJ2-1
V: TRBV6-5

CDR3: CASSLGAGSSGANVLTF
DNA: TGTGCCAGCAGCTTAGGGGCAGGGAGCTCTGGGGCCAACGTCCTGACTTTC
size: -
D: -
J: TRBJ2-6
V: TRBV7-9

CDR3: CASSSGQKGEQYF
DNA: TGTGCCAGCAGCTCGGGACAGAAAGGCGAGCAGTACTTC
size: -
D: TRBD1
J: TRBJ2-7
V: TRBV9

CDR3: CASSLDRLAWDTQYF
DNA: TGCGCCAGCAGCTTGGATCGTCTAGCGTGGGATACGCAGTATTTT
size: -
D: -
J: TRBJ2-3
V: TRBV5-1

CDR3: CASSWSSTDTQYF
DNA: TGTGCCAGCAGCTGGAGTAGCACAGATACGCAGTATTTT
size: -
D: -
J: TRBJ2-3
V: TRBV7-3

CDR3: CSVQASYEQYF
DNA: TGCAGCGTTCAGGCGTCCTACGAGCAGTACTTC
size: -
D: -
J: TRBJ2-7
V: TRBV29-1

CDR3: CASSEISGSREKLFF
DNA: TGTGCCAGCAGTGAAATTTCGGGTTCTCGTGAAAAACTGTTTTTT
size: -
D: -
J: TRBJ1-4
V: TRBV25-1

CDR3: CASSQEAAGGRPQRYF
DNA: TGCGCCAGCAGCCAAGAAGCAGCGGGGGGTCGCCCCCAGAGGTACTTC
size: once
D: TRBD2
J: TRBJ2-7
V: TRBV11-1

CDR3: CASSVKGNTIYF
DNA: TGTGCCAGCAGCGTAAAAGGAAACACCATATATTTT
size: -
D: -
J: TRBJ1-3
V: TRBV9

CDR3: CASRTTGTNSPLHF
DNA: TGCGCCAGCAGGACGACAGGGACGAATTCACCCCTCCACTTT
size: few
D: TRBD1
J: TRBJ1-6
V: TRBV4-1

CDR3: CASTRGSGYTF
DNA: TGTGCCAGCACTAGGGGGAGCGGCTACACCTTC
size: -
D: -
J: TRBJ1-2
V: TRBV2

CDR3: CASSPLEANQPQHF
DNA: TGTGCCAGCTCACCATTAGAGGCCAATCAGCCCCAGCATTTT
size: -
D: -
J: TRBJ1-5
V: TRBV18

CDR3: CASSPRDSRPYGYTF
DNA: TGTGCCAGCAGCCCCCGGGACAGCAGACCCTATGGCTACACCTTC
size: -
D: TRBD1
J: TRBJ1-2
V: TRBV5-8

CDR3: CASSQTASSGANVLTF
DNA: TGCGCCAGCAGCCAAACAGCTAGCTCTGGGGCCAACGTCCTGACTTTC
size: -
D: -
J: TRBJ2-6
V: TRBV4-1